Listed here are 27 T cell receptor beta chains from one sample, sequenced in a study of T cell responses to AZD1222 COVID-19 vaccine (dated by TCRdb to the early 2020s). The method behind the library was the immunoSEQ multiplex PCR assay. TCRdb took over this immuneACCESS table, retaining in-frame rearrangements with V and J assigned. Such tables are incomplete; in checked studies, under half of the missing clones stem from an unresolved V gene, and the remainder is unexplained. This sample holds 25,000 to 30,000 clones; about 89% were observed only once. 1.3% of the sample lies in the top ten. The sample's time point label, in plain terms: baseline before first vaccination. Sequenced material: peripheral blood, taken on day 0 of AZD1222 vaccination. Receptors were obtained from an adult in good health.

The chain links TRBV7-9 to TRBJ1-1, with D possibly being TRBD1 (6 bases). Trimming took 8 bases from V and 5 from J, leaving 18 bases between them. Germline lookup yields CDR1 SEHNR and CDR2 FQNEAQ (reference sequence). The CDR3 length is 14 residues. CDR3 loop: CASGSTGRRTEAFF. The DNA for the CDR3 is TGTGCCAGCGGAAGTACAGGGCGAAGAACTGAAGCTTTCTTT.

This clone was detected only once. The CDR3 sequence: CASSRDRGYEQYF. Here the CDR3 DNA reads TGTGCCAGCAGTAGGGACAGGGGATACGAGCAGTACTTC. This chain links TRBV28 with TRBJ2-7; 10 nucleotides line up with TRBD1. After removal of 5 bases from V and 4 bases from J, the junction contained 2 bases not matched to a gene. CDR1 is MDHEN and CDR2 is SYDVKM in the germline V gene. The CDR3 spans 13 residues.

This chain joins TRBV5-4 and TRBJ1-4, with D perhaps matching TRBD1 (5 bases). Per the germline V gene, CDR1 is SGHNT and CDR2 is YYREEE (reference sequence). The CDR3 consists of 16 residues. Trimming took off 4 bases at V and 3 bases at J, with 16 bases between the two ends. CDR3 in DNA: TGTGCCAGCAGCCTGGGCGGGGCTACATCTAATGAAAAACTGTTTTTT. Translating it yields CASSLGGATSNEKLFF.

Only a few counts were recorded for this clone. The chain uses TRBV5-1 and TRBJ1-1, with D possibly matching TRBD1 (6 bases). Trimming left V 0 bases short and J 1 base short, with 13 bases between. The CDR3 length is 16 residues. Per germline, CDR1 SGHRS and CDR2 YFSETQ. Here the CDR3 reads CASSLAQGPGNTEAFF. Here the CDR3 DNA reads TGCGCCAGCAGCTTGGCTCAGGGGCCGGGGAACACTGAAGCTTTCTTT. The full variable domain, with the rest looked up from reference TRBV5-1 and TRBJ1-1, is KAGVTQTPRYLIKTRGQQVTLSCSPISGHRSVSWYQQTPGQGLQFLFEYFSETQRNKGNFPGRFSGRQFSNSRSEMNVSTLELGDSALYLCASSLAQGPGNTEAFFGQGTRLTVV.

The rearrangement links TRBV5-1 to TRBJ2-5; D might be TRBD1 (8 bases). Germline CDR1 is SGHRS and CDR2 is YFSETQ. The V and J ends lost 4 bases and 4 bases respectively, with 17 bases between them. This CDR3 is 15 amino acids long. The CDR3: CASSTHRGGGETQYF. The CDR3 DNA reads TGCGCCAGCAGCACACACAGGGGGGGTGGAGAGACCCAGTACTTC.

The genes are TRBV30 and TRBJ2-1; 10 bases are a match to TRBD2. Losses at the gene ends were 0 bases for V and 0 bases for J; bases not matched to a gene: 5. CDR1 is GTSNPN, CDR2 SVGIG, per germline (reference sequence). The CDR3 is 17 amino acids. The CDR3 spells CAWSVGLAPSSYNEQFF. The CDR3 DNA follows: TGTGCCTGGAGTGTGGGACTAGCGCCGAGCTCCTACAATGAGCAGTTCTTC.

The V call is TRBV9, the J call TRBJ2-1; 8 nucleotides agree with TRBD2. Germline CDR1 and CDR2: SGDLS and YYNGEE. This CDR3 is built from 15 residues. The junction had 6 bases not matched to a gene; V was cut back by 4 bases and J by 3 bases. The CDR3 DNA reads TGTGCCAGCAGCCCGACTAGCGCGATCTACAATGAGCAGTTCTTC. Translating it yields CASSPTSAIYNEQFF.

This rearrangement joins TRBV5-6 to TRBJ2-7; 11 bases agree with TRBD1. CDR1 and CDR2 (germline): SGHDT, YYEEEE. V was clipped by 0 bases and J by 3 bases; unmatched bases: 5. The CDR3 is made up of 16 amino acids. The CDR3: CASSLVAGTGGYEQYF. For the CDR3, the DNA is TGTGCCAGCAGCTTGGTGGCCGGGACAGGGGGCTACGAGCAGTACTTC.

The chain recombines TRBV6-5 with TRBJ1-2; 7 bases match TRBD1. Trimming removed 6 bases from V and 3 bases from J; junction bases left unmatched: 7. The CDR3 spans 14 residues. CDR1 and CDR2 (germline): MNHEY, SVGAGI. This CDR3 reads CASRTGQQYYGYTF. CDR3 bases: TGTGCCAGCAGGACGGGACAGCAATACTATGGCTACACCTTC.

This chain uses TRBV28 with TRBJ1-1; TRBD1 agrees at 8 bases. The J segment lost 4 bases and the V segment lost 6 bases, leaving 10 bases of the junction unmatched. Germline values: CDR1 MDHEN, CDR2 SYDVKM. The CDR3 spans 15 residues. Written as DNA, the CDR3 is TGTGCCAGCAGATCATCTCAGGGGGCGCCCACTGAAGCTTTCTTT. Its protein product is CASRSSQGAPTEAFF.

The chain is built from TRBV2 and TRBJ2-5, with D hard to call. Trimming took 4 bases from V and 5 from J, leaving 14 bases between them. This CDR3 region has 14 residues. Looked up from germline, CDR1 is SNHLY and CDR2 is FYNNEI. The CDR3 DNA is TGTGCCAGCAGTGCGGACCCTTCCGATGAGACCCAGTACTTC. Residues: CASSADPSDETQYF.

J is TRBJ1-3 and V is TRBV12-3 or TRBV12-4; D remains unclear. Trimming took off 3 bases at V and 4 bases at J, with 1 base between the two ends. This CDR3 region has 11 residues. This CDR3 is CASSLGNTIYF. In DNA, the CDR3 is TGTGCCAGCAGTTTGGGAAACACCATATATTTT.

J is TRBJ1-2 and V is TRBV3-1 (or the pseudogene TRBV3-2); TRBD1 agrees at 9 bases. Losses at the gene ends were 1 base for V and 4 bases for J; bases not matched to a gene: 7. CDR1 is LGHDT and CDR2 is YNNKEL in the germline V gene (reference sequence). The CDR3 sequence is 16 residues long. Here the CDR3 reads CASSQGGTGYGYGYTF. In nucleotides, the CDR3 is TGTGCCAGCAGCCAAGGAGGGACAGGGTATGGCTATGGCTACACCTTC.

The CDR3 region has the DNA TGTGCCAGCCAAGACTCGGGATCCAGGTGGGATACGCAGTATTTT. Translation: CASQDSGSRWDTQYF. This rearrangement joins TRBV2 to TRBJ2-3; D may be TRBD2 (5 bases). Germline V gene lookup returns CDR1 SNHLY and CDR2 FYNNEI. The CDR3 sequence is 15 residues long. V lost 8 bases and J 6 bases, leaving 21 bases between the germline ends.

The gene calls are TRBV5-1 and TRBJ1-2; D is possibly TRBD1 (5 bases). The CDR3 is made up of 15 amino acids. V lost 2 bases, J lost 7 bases, and 18 bases lay in between. Germline loops: CDR1 SGHRS, CDR2 YFSETQ. CDR3: CASSLGGVRVSGYTF. In DNA, the CDR3 is TGCGCCAGCAGCTTAGGTGGGGTCAGGGTGAGTGGCTACACCTTC.

This chain uses TRBV27 with TRBJ2-3; a weak D match, TRBD2 (6 bases). The CDR3 runs to 13 residues. V was trimmed by 9 bases and J by 2 bases, leaving 12 bases between them. Germline assignment: CDR1 MNHEY and CDR2 SMNVEV (reference sequence). The CDR3 reads CASTRTNTDTQYF. CDR3 nucleotides: TGTGCCAGTACTCGGACTAACACAGATACGCAGTATTTT.

This sequence joins TRBV30 and TRBJ2-2; 7 bases are a match to TRBD1. Trimming removed 0 bases from V and 3 bases from J; junction bases left unmatched: 4. Germline-derived CDR1 and CDR2 are GTSNPN and SVGIG (reference sequence). This CDR3 has 15 residues. The CDR3 DNA follows: TGTGCCTGGAGTGTACAGGGGTCCGACACCGGGGAGCTGTTTTTT. It encodes CAWSVQGSDTGELFF.

The chain joins TRBV9 to TRBJ1-3; D is unclear. CDR3 length: 15 residues. In germline, CDR1 is SGDLS, CDR2 YYNGEE. The V and J ends lost 0 bases and 4 bases respectively, with 11 bases between them. As DNA, the CDR3 is TGTGCCAGCAGCGTAGACGGCTCACACGGAAACACCATATATTTT. Amino acid sequence: CASSVDGSHGNTIYF.

This sequence joins TRBV7-8 and TRBJ2-6; 12 bases align to TRBD1. Trimming removed 5 bases from V and 3 bases from J; junction bases left unmatched: 14. The germline V gene has CDR1 SGHVS and CDR2 FQNEAQ. The CDR3 covers 20 residues. CDR3: CASSPEAGTGGIVGANVLTF. CDR3 in DNA: TGTGCCAGCAGCCCAGAGGCTGGGACAGGGGGCATAGTTGGGGCCAACGTCCTGACTTTC.

This chain connects TRBV5-4 to TRBJ2-6; 7 positions agree with TRBD1. V lost 0 bases to trimming and J lost 12 bases; unmatched junction nucleotides: 3. Germline assignment: CDR1 SGHNT and CDR2 YYREEE (reference sequence). CDR3 length equals 13 residues. The chain's CDR3 is CASSLGQGSVLTF. The CDR3 DNA is TGTGCCAGCAGCTTGGGACAGGGCTCCGTCCTGACTTTC. Variable domain in full (rest from reference TRBV5-4 and TRBJ2-6): ETGVTQSPTHLIKTRGQQVTLRCSSQSGHNTVSWYQQALGQGPQFIFQYYREEENGRGNFPPRFSGLQFPNYSSELNVNALELDDSALYLCASSLGQGSVLTFGAGSRLTVL.

The chain links TRBV7-2 to TRBJ2-7; 12 bases are shared with TRBD2. Germline CDR1 SGHTA, CDR2 FQGNSA. This CDR3 is built from 18 residues. Unmatched junction bases numbered 9, after V lost 1 base and J lost 2 bases. The CDR3 nucleotides read TGTGCCAGCAGCTTAGGGGCTAGCGGGAGGGACTTCACCTACGAGCAGTACTTC. Amino acids: CASSLGASGRDFTYEQYF.

This clone is categorized as large. V and J are TRBV6-1 and TRBJ1-2; tentatively, D is TRBD1 (5 bases). The CDR3 length is 13 residues. Trimming took 3 bases from V and 3 from J, leaving 8 bases between them. Per the germline V gene, CDR1 is MNHNS and CDR2 is SASEGT. The CDR3 is CASSEEGHYGYTF. As DNA, the CDR3 is TGTGCCAGCAGTGAGGAGGGGCACTATGGCTACACCTTC.

The rearrangement joins TRBV10-1 to TRBJ2-7; unclear D gene. Trimming shortened V by 0 bases and J by 3 bases, and 15 bases separated the two germline ends. This CDR3 comprises 16 residues. The V gene's germline CDR1 is WNHNN and CDR2 SYGVQD (reference sequence). CDR3 protein: CASSESGPRGDYEQYF. CDR3 in DNA: TGCGCCAGCAGTGAGTCCGGGCCTAGAGGAGACTACGAGCAGTACTTC.

The genes are TRBV29-1 and TRBJ1-1; D perhaps matches TRBD1 (5 bases). V lost 4 bases, J lost 3 bases, and 18 bases lay in between. The CDR3 is 15 residues long. Germline CDR1 is SQVTM and CDR2 is ANQGSEA. In DNA, the CDR3 is TGCAGCGTTGGACGAGGGGCAGCGCAGGACACTGAAGCTTTCTTT. Translating gives CSVGRGAAQDTEAFF.

V and J are TRBV5-4 and TRBJ2-1; TRBD2 is a possible D gene (6 bases). The CDR3 consists of 17 residues. The V end lost 4 bases, the J end lost 8 bases, and 25 bases lay between the germline ends. The germline CDR1 and CDR2 sequences are SGHNT and YYREEE (reference sequence). CDR3: CASSRSLARELIDEQFF. The CDR3 nucleotides are TGTGCCAGCAGCAGATCCCTCGCCCGGGAGTTAATCGATGAGCAGTTCTTC.

The V call is TRBV4-1, the J call TRBJ1-4, with D hard to call. CDR1 MGHRA and CDR2 YSYEKL come from the germline V gene. Trimming stripped 0 bases from V and 8 bases from J, with 13 bases between. CDR3 length equals 15 residues. The CDR3 bases are TGCGCCAGCAGCCAAGAAGTAGGGAGGTCGGAAAAACTGTTTTTT. It encodes CASSQEVGRSEKLFF.

V usage is TRBV30 and J usage is TRBJ2-2, with 7 positions matching TRBD2. V lost 0 bases to trimming and J lost 2 bases; unmatched junction nucleotides: 6. This CDR3 comprises 16 residues. From germline, CDR1 is GTSNPN and CDR2 SVGIG (reference sequence). The CDR3 DNA is TGTGCCTGGAGTGTACGTCCAGCGGGAAACACCGGGGAGCTGTTTTTT. It yields the protein CAWSVRPAGNTGELFF.